Following are 5 T cell receptor beta chains from one sample sequenced in a study of human T cells and chemical hapten exposure. TCRdb fed the RACE reads into MiXCR, producing one record per CDR3 protein. The sample holds about 80,000 distinct CDR3 sequences, 10% seen once. Stated time point: patch test 1, 2 weeks after DPC sensitization. Treatment described: therapeutic diphenylcyclopropenone sensitization with weekly scalp DPC. The sequences come from whole blood, collected in connection with sensitization to the hapten diphenylcyclopropenone (DPC). The receptors stem from a woman in her fifties or sixties with alopecia areata. Some clones in this sample may be carry-over from other donors' samples.

This chain uses TRBV10-3 with TRBJ1-2, with D maybe TRBD1 (6 bases). The CDR3 consists of 16 residues. Looked up from germline, CDR1 is ENHRY and CDR2 is SYGVKD. Between the trimmed V and J ends, which lost 3 bases and 2 bases, there was a span of 16 bases. CDR3 region: CAISDIPTGYNYGYTF. CDR3 in DNA: TGTGCCATCAGTGATATCCCGACAGGATACAACTATGGCTACACCTTC.

This clonotype has at least ten counts. The gene calls are TRBV7-9 and TRBJ2-7, with 10 bases matching TRBD2. The CDR3 has 16 amino acids. CDR1 SEHNR and CDR2 FQNEAQ come from the germline V gene (reference sequence). After removal of 4 bases from V and 0 bases from J, the junction contained 6 bases not matched to a gene. This chain's CDR3 is CASSSTLAGASYEQYF. In DNA form, the CDR3 reads TGTGCCAGCAGCTCCACCCTAGCGGGGGCCTCCTACGAGCAGTACTTC.

The chain carries TRBV5-1 and TRBJ2-1; no definite D call. CDR1 is SGHRS and CDR2 is YFSETQ in the germline V gene. V was trimmed by 0 bases and J by 1 base, leaving 8 bases between them. The length of the CDR3 is 15 residues. This CDR3 is CASSLDGTSYNEQFF. The CDR3 DNA follows: TGCGCCAGCAGCTTGGATGGAACGTCCTACAATGAGCAGTTCTTC.

This clonotype was counted many times. The chain combines TRBV20-1 with TRBJ1-5; D unclear. This CDR3 region has 12 residues. Germline-derived CDR1 and CDR2 are DFQATT and SNEGSKA (reference sequence). Trimming removed 1 base from V and 7 bases from J, with 8 bases in between. Written as DNA, the CDR3 is TGCAGTGCTAGAGTCCCAGGCCAGCCCCAGCATTTT. Translation gives CSARVPGQPQHF.

The rearrangement joins TRBV7-3 to TRBJ2-2; D is possibly TRBD1 or TRBD2 (6 bases each). CDR1 and CDR2 (germline): SGHTA, FQGTGA. This CDR3 has 17 amino acids. The V end was cut by 1 base, the J end by 1 base, with 13 bases between. The CDR3 bases are TGTGCCAGCAGCTTAAAAGGGGGACTTTTGAACACCGGGGAGCTGTTTTTT. Protein: CASSLKGGLLNTGELFF.